This T cell receptor (beta chain) was sequenced during a study of blood T cell repertoires in COVID-19. Study summary: The United States, Italy and Spain were the sources of the acute and convalescent COVID-19 samples.

Per the authors' pipeline: For nucleated cells, counts were estimated from reference gene primer amplification. Produced via immunoSEQ multiplex PCR; TCRdb's table is partial and in-frame only. D and trimming were read from the DNA, whereas the V and J calls and clone size are those reported in that table. The table lists around 300,000 clones, 80% to 90% of them singletons, with approximately 3.1% in the top ten. The sequence came from a man younger than 40 with active or convalescent COVID-19. Specimen: peripheral blood.

DNA of the CDR3: TGTGCCAGCAGCGCGGACAGCCTCAATTCACCCCTCCACTTT. Amino acid sequence: CASSADSLNSPLHF. The chain carries TRBV9 and TRBJ1-6, with D perhaps TRBD1 (6 bases). Germline V gives CDR1 SGDLS, CDR2 YYNGEE. This CDR3 is 14 amino acids long. The ends were cut back, 3 bases at V and 7 bases at J, with 11 bases in the middle.